What follows are 2 T cell receptor beta chains derived from one specimen sequenced in a study of blood T cell repertoires in COVID-19. Clones were sequenced by immunoSEQ multiplex PCR, and TCRdb holds only the in-frame ones, with some missing. The sample holds about 70,000 clones, approximately 80% seen once. Source material: peripheral blood. The source is a woman aged 70-85 years with acute or convalescent COVID-19.

The genes are TRBV27 and TRBJ2-7, with D possibly TRBD2 on 6 matching bases. Germline V gene lookup returns CDR1 MNHEY and CDR2 SMNVEV (reference sequence). Trimming shortened V by 0 bases and J by 12 bases, and 12 bases separated the two germline ends. The CDR3 is 12 residues long. The CDR3 sequence is CASSLSGGDGYF. CDR3 coding DNA: TGTGCCAGCAGTTTATCAGGCGGGGATGGGTACTTC.

V is TRBV5-1 and J is TRBJ1-4, with 7 nucleotides matching TRBD1. V shed 2 bases, J shed 3 bases, and the junction held 7 bases outside the gene matches. Germline values: CDR1 SGHRS, CDR2 YFSETQ. CDR3 length equals 16 residues. The CDR3 coding sequence is TGCGCCAGCAGCTTACCGGGACAGAGTTCTAATGAAAAACTGTTTTTT. Translated, it gives CASSLPGQSSNEKLFF.